The 12 T cell receptor beta chains listed next were all sequenced from one sample in a study of blood T cell repertoires in COVID-19. The assay was immunoSEQ multiplex PCR, and TCRdb's table has in-frame clones only and misses some. The data show 130,000 to 150,000 clones, roughly 90% seen once. The sample consisted of PBMCs or T cells enriched from blood (not recorded which). The receptors originated from a woman aged 25 to 39 with acute COVID-19.

The rearrangement uses TRBV2 and TRBJ1-5; 9 nucleotides agree with TRBD1. Germline V CDR1 and CDR2: SNHLY, FYNNEI. V gave up 7 bases and J gave up 6 bases; unmatched junction bases: 7. The CDR3 has 14 amino acids. The CDR3 DNA is TGTGCCAGCATTCCGGGACAGGGAGGTCAGCCCCAGCATTTT. As protein: CASIPGQGGQPQHF.

V usage is TRBV6-1 and J usage is TRBJ1-2; 9 nucleotides align to TRBD1. The CDR3 is made up of 18 amino acids. V shed 2 bases and J 7 bases; nucleotides not matched to a gene: 17. In germline, CDR1 is MNHNS, CDR2 SASEGT. The CDR3 DNA sequence: TGTGCCAGCAGTGAACTGGGGGGGTTACAGGGGGCGGCTGCTGGCTACACCTTC. This sequence encodes CASSELGGLQGAAAGYTF.

This chain uses TRBV7-2 with TRBJ1-3; the D gene is possibly TRBD1 (5 bases). V was pared by 1 base and J by 0 bases, with 10 bases between. The CDR3 is 16 amino acids. From germline, CDR1 is SGHTA and CDR2 FQGNSA. Written as DNA, the CDR3 is TGTGCCAGCAGCTTAGGTGCAGGGTTCTCTGGAAACACCATATATTTT. It codes for CASSLGAGFSGNTIYF. The full variable domain, its missing parts supplied by reference TRBV7-2 and TRBJ1-3, is GAGVSQSPSNKVTEKGKDVELRCDPISGHTALYWYRQSLGQGLEFLIYFQGNSAPDKSGLPSDRFSAERTGGSVSTLTIQRTQQEDSAVYLCASSLGAGFSGNTIYFGEGSWLTVV.

This chain links TRBV7-2 with TRBJ1-5, with 7 nucleotides matching TRBD1. This CDR3 is built from 17 residues. CDR1 is SGHTA and CDR2 is FQGNSA in the germline V gene. Losses at the gene ends were 5 bases for V and 3 bases for J; bases not matched to a gene: 13. The CDR3 nucleotides read TGTGCCAGCAGCCAAACCAGACAGGGATTTTCCAATCAGCCCCAGCATTTT. Its translation: CASSQTRQGFSNQPQHF. Full variable domain (missing parts from reference TRBV7-2 and TRBJ1-5): GAGVSQSPSNKVTEKGKDVELRCDPISGHTALYWYRQSLGQGLEFLIYFQGNSAPDKSGLPSDRFSAERTGGSVSTLTIQRTQQEDSAVYLCASSQTRQGFSNQPQHFGDGTRLSIL.

V and J are TRBV12-3 or TRBV12-4 and TRBJ1-2, with D unresolved. V was shortened by 3 bases and J by 3 bases, with 8 bases between the two germline ends. The CDR3 covers 13 residues. CDR3 region: CASSFTGDYGYTF. DNA for the CDR3: TGTGCCAGCAGTTTTACCGGGGACTATGGCTACACCTTC.

The chain couples TRBV19 to TRBJ1-1, with D perhaps TRBD1 (5 bases). The CDR3 spans 15 residues. Per the germline V gene, CDR1 is LNHDA and CDR2 is SQIVND (reference sequence). V was cut by 0 bases and J by 5 bases, with 13 bases left in between. CDR3 region: CASSIDSEGRTEAFF. In DNA, the CDR3 is TGTGCCAGTAGTATAGATTCGGAGGGACGGACTGAAGCTTTCTTT.

This rearrangement joins TRBV4-3 to TRBJ2-5; maybe TRBD2 (5 bases). The CDR3 has 14 amino acids. Trimming stripped 0 bases from V and 5 bases from J, with 10 bases between. Germline CDR1 and CDR2: LGHNA and YSLEER. The CDR3 DNA follows: TGCGCCAGCAGCCAAGATGGGCCGGGGGAGACCCAGTACTTC. Translating it yields CASSQDGPGETQYF.

V usage is TRBV28 and J usage is TRBJ2-3; 7 nucleotides agree with TRBD1. The junction had 9 bases not matched to a gene; V was cut back by 10 bases and J by 2 bases. The CDR3 spans 14 residues. Per the germline V gene, CDR1 is MDHEN and CDR2 is SYDVKM. The CDR3 nucleotides read TGTGCCACCGACAGGGACCGATCCACAGATACGCAGTATTTT. Its protein is CATDRDRSTDTQYF.

CDR3 sequence reads: CASSLRTGVNTEAFF. DNA for the CDR3: TGTGCCAGCAGCTTGAGGACAGGAGTCAACACTGAAGCTTTCTTT. The chain links TRBV7-2 to TRBJ1-1; 7 bases are a match to TRBD1. The CDR3 sequence is 15 residues long. J was trimmed by 2 bases and V by 3 bases; bases with no gene match: 6. Germline V lookup: CDR1 SGHTA, CDR2 FQGNSA. Together with reference TRBV7-2 and TRBJ1-1, the CDR3 gives the full variable domain: GAGVSQSPSNKVTEKGKDVELRCDPISGHTALYWYRQSLGQGLEFLIYFQGNSAPDKSGLPSDRFSAERTGGSVSTLTIQRTQQEDSAVYLCASSLRTGVNTEAFFGQGTRLTVV.

CDR3 sequence reads: CASSLSRMRNEQFF. In nucleotides, the CDR3 is TGTGCCAGCAGTTTATCGCGGATGCGCAATGAGCAGTTCTTC. V gene TRBV27 combines with J gene TRBJ2-1, with D uncertain. Germline loops: CDR1 MNHEY, CDR2 SMNVEV (reference sequence). The V gene lost 0 bases and the J gene lost 6 bases, with 9 bases spanning the gap. The CDR3 sequence is 14 residues long.

This sequence joins TRBV27 and TRBJ1-4; tentative D call: TRBD1 (5 bases). CDR3 length equals 14 residues. The V gene's germline CDR1 is MNHEY and CDR2 SMNVEV (reference sequence). V was pared by 5 bases and J by 5 bases, with 12 bases between. CDR3 coding DNA: TGTGCCAGCAGTGAGACAGTACCCAATGAAAAACTGTTTTTT. It translates to CASSETVPNEKLFF.

This chain joins TRBV24-1 and TRBJ2-3, with 14 bases aligning to TRBD2. The J segment lost 4 bases and the V segment lost 5 bases, leaving 19 bases of the junction unmatched. This CDR3 region has 21 residues. Germline V lookup: CDR1 KGHDR, CDR2 SFDVKD. In DNA form, the CDR3 reads TGTGCCACCAGTGTCTCGTACACGCCGGGACTAGCGGGAGAGGTGGCAGATACGCAGTATTTT. It codes for CATSVSYTPGLAGEVADTQYF.